The 17 T cell receptor beta chains below come from one sample, sequenced in a study of T cell responses to AZD1222 COVID-19 vaccine listed by TCRdb under 2021. The receptor library was made with the immunoSEQ multiplex PCR assay. The table was pulled from immuneACCESS by TCRdb, which kept in-frame rearrangements only. Such tables lose some clones; where checked, under half of the loss comes from unresolved V genes, and the rest has no known cause. The sample table contains 77,000 or so clones; only one count was recorded for about nine tenths of them. The ten largest clones take up about 20% of the sample. Read against the paper, the sample's time point label means: baseline before first vaccination. The specimen comprised peripheral blood, sampled on day 0 of AZD1222 vaccination. The receptors here all came from an adult in good health.

The chain uses TRBV12-3 or TRBV12-4 and TRBJ2-7; possibly TRBD1 for D (6 bases). V lost 8 bases and J 2 bases, leaving 7 bases between the germline ends. This CDR3 is 11 amino acids long. CDR3 DNA sequence: TGTGCCAGCGGGGGCACCTACGAGCAGTACTTC. This translates into CASGGTYEQYF.

The rearrangement links TRBV7-2 to TRBJ1-1; no definite D call. The germline CDR1 and CDR2 sequences are SGHTA and FQGNSA. The CDR3 is made up of 12 amino acids. Trimming removed 5 bases at V and 4 bases at J, with 8 bases between. CDR3 sequence (DNA): TGTGCCAGCAGCCCGCCATTCACTGAAGCTTTCTTT. Translated, it gives CASSPPFTEAFF.

This clone was observed a single time. The rearrangement uses TRBV13 and TRBJ2-7; 12 bases line up with TRBD2. V dropped 5 bases and J dropped 5; count of bases not matched to a gene: 10. The CDR3 sequence is 16 residues long. Germline V gene lookup returns CDR1 PRHDT and CDR2 FYEKMQ (reference sequence). CDR3 sequence: CASSPLAGGMSHEQYF. CDR3 coding DNA: TGTGCCAGCAGCCCCCTAGCGGGGGGGATGTCCCACGAGCAGTACTTC.

This chain links TRBV10-2 with TRBJ2-7; D may be TRBD2 (7 bases). In germline, CDR1 is WSHSY, CDR2 SAAADI. CDR3 length: 15 amino acids. The ends were cut back, 8 bases at V and 3 bases at J, with 20 bases in the middle. The CDR3 region is CASGGGLAENYEQYF. The CDR3 DNA reads as TGCGCCAGCGGGGGGGGGCTAGCGGAGAACTACGAGCAGTACTTC.

The J gene is TRBJ1-3, the V gene TRBV9; D is perhaps TRBD1 (5 bases). CDR1 is SGDLS and CDR2 is YYNGEE in the germline V gene. Trimming left V 0 bases short and J 6 bases short, with 10 bases between. CDR3 length: 14 residues. The DNA of the CDR3 is TGTGCCAGCAGCGTAGATCCGGGGGAAAACACCATATATTTT. Its protein product is CASSVDPGENTIYF.

The chain combines TRBV19 with TRBJ2-2, with 10 bases lining up with TRBD2. Germline V CDR1 and CDR2: LNHDA, SQIVND (reference sequence). V lost 9 bases, J lost 4 bases, and 11 bases stayed unmatched. This CDR3 has 16 amino acids. The CDR3 loop is CASNTLAGGVTGELFF. For the CDR3, the DNA is TGTGCCAGCAACACCTTAGCGGGGGGAGTCACCGGGGAGCTGTTTTTT.

The chain is built from TRBV5-1 and TRBJ2-7; D remains ambiguous. Trimming shortened V by 5 bases and J by 0 bases, and 12 bases separated the two germline ends. Germline V CDR1 and CDR2: SGHRS, YFSETQ. CDR3 length: 14 amino acids. The DNA of the CDR3 is TGCGCCAGCAGACTGGGTTACAGCTCCTACGAGCAGTACTTC. Its protein is CASRLGYSSYEQYF.

This sequence joins TRBV7-9 and TRBJ2-2, with 8 bases lining up with TRBD2. Germline CDR1 and CDR2: SEHNR and FQNEAQ (reference sequence). The CDR3 is 17 amino acids. After removal of 5 bases from V and 6 bases from J, the junction contained 14 bases not matched to a gene. CDR3 amino acids: CASSPVEGLGYSGELFF. CDR3 DNA: TGTGCCAGCAGCCCGGTAGAGGGACTAGGGTACTCCGGGGAGCTGTTTTTT.

In its sample, this clone was seen once. The V call is TRBV21-1, the J call TRBJ2-7; TRBD2 reflects the table's D call only, with no check against the DNA. TRBV21-1 constitutes a pseudogene. This CDR3 is built from 16 residues. The CDR3, as DNA: TGTGCCAGCAGCAAAGCGGAGAAAATCGGATACTACGAGCAGTACTTC. It yields the protein CASSKAEKIGYYEQYF.

This chain links TRBV5-1 with TRBJ2-1; D might be TRBD1 (6 bases). There are 14 residues in the CDR3. CDR1 is SGHRS and CDR2 is YFSETQ in the germline V gene. The V gene lost 2 bases and the J gene lost 2 bases, with 8 bases spanning the gap. The CDR3 bases are TGCGCCAGCAGCTTCCGGGACACCTACAATGAGCAGTTCTTC. This encodes CASSFRDTYNEQFF.

This clone appeared once. The gene calls are TRBV19 and TRBJ2-7; TRBD1 matches 7 bases. V lost 5 bases to trimming and J lost 3 bases; unmatched junction nucleotides: 10. The CDR3 extends over 15 amino acids. Germline V gene data show CDR1 as LNHDA and CDR2 as SQIVND (reference sequence). The CDR3 spells CASSPAGTANYEQYF. In DNA, the CDR3 is TGTGCCAGTAGTCCCGCCGGGACAGCAAACTACGAGCAGTACTTC.

This chain links TRBV6-5 with TRBJ1-1; a possible D gene is TRBD1 (5 bases). Germline CDR1 is MNHEY and CDR2 is SVGAGI. The V and J ends lost 4 bases and 5 bases respectively, with 14 bases between them. CDR3 length: 14 amino acids. The CDR3 loop reads CASSSLLGVTEAFF. As DNA, the CDR3 is TGTGCCAGCAGTTCCCTATTGGGGGTGACTGAAGCTTTCTTT.

The chain joins TRBV10-3 to TRBJ2-1; unclear D gene. This CDR3 region has 11 residues. The ends were cut back, 6 bases at V and 8 bases at J, with 8 bases in the middle. From germline, CDR1 is ENHRY and CDR2 SYGVKD. CDR3 sequence: CAISVRDEQFF. In nucleotides, the CDR3 is TGTGCCATCAGCGTACGCGATGAGCAGTTCTTC.

This chain uses TRBV27 with TRBJ2-7; TRBD2 is a possible D gene (6 bases). This CDR3 has 13 residues. V shed 8 bases and J shed 3 bases, with 14 bases lying between them. Germline V gene lookup returns CDR1 MNHEY and CDR2 SMNVEV (reference sequence). CDR3 in DNA: TGTGCCAGCGCGGAGGGGAATTTCTACGAGCAGTACTTC. Residues: CASAEGNFYEQYF.

The chain carries TRBV19 and TRBJ2-1, with 13 bases identical to TRBD2. V dropped 2 bases and J dropped 6; count of bases not matched to a gene: 4. CDR3 size: 16 residues. Looked up from germline, CDR1 is LNHDA and CDR2 is SQIVND (reference sequence). CDR3 sequence reads: CASSIRTSGSGNEQFF. In DNA form, the CDR3 reads TGTGCCAGTAGTATAAGGACTAGCGGGAGTGGCAATGAGCAGTTCTTC. Supplemented by reference TRBV19 and TRBJ2-1, the full variable domain reads DGGITQSPKYLFRKEGQNVTLSCEQNLNHDAMYWYRQDPGQGLRLIYYSQIVNDFQKGDIAEGYSVSREKKESFPLTVTSAQKNPTAFYLCASSIRTSGSGNEQFFGPGTRLTVL.

This clone has only one observation. The V call is TRBV5-4, the J call TRBJ1-6, with a weak D call TRBD1 (5 bases). The CDR3 is 16 residues long. The germline gives CDR1 SGHNT, CDR2 YYREEE (reference sequence). V was pared by 2 bases and J by 7 bases, with 16 bases between. The CDR3, as DNA: TGTGCCAGCAGCTTAAATCCGACAGCTTCAAATTCACCCCTCCACTTT. Protein sequence: CASSLNPTASNSPLHF.

V usage is TRBV7-9 and J usage is TRBJ2-2; 9 nucleotides line up with TRBD1. The CDR3 has 14 residues. The germline V gene has CDR1 SEHNR and CDR2 FQNEAQ (reference sequence). Losses at the gene ends were 4 bases for V and 6 bases for J; bases not matched to a gene: 3. CDR3 nucleotides: TGTGCCAGCAGCTGGGACAGGGAGGCCGGGGAGCTGTTTTTT. It specifies CASSWDREAGELFF.